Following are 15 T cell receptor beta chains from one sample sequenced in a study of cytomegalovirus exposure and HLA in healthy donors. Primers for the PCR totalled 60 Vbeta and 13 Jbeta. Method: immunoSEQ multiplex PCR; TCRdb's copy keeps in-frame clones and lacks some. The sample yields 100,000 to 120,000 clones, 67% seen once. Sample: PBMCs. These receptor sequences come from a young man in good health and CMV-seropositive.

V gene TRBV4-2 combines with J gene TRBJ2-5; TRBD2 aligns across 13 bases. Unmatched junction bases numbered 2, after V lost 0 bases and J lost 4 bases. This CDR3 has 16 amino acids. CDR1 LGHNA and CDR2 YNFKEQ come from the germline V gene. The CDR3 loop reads CASSQDTSGGAETQYF. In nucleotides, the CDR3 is TGTGCCAGCAGCCAAGATACTAGCGGGGGGGCAGAGACCCAGTACTTC.

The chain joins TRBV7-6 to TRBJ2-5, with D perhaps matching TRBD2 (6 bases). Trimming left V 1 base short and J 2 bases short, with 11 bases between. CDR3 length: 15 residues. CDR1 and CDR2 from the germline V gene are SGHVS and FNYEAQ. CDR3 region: CASSLEPSGQETQYF. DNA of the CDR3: TGTGCCAGCAGCTTAGAGCCGAGCGGGCAAGAGACCCAGTACTTC.

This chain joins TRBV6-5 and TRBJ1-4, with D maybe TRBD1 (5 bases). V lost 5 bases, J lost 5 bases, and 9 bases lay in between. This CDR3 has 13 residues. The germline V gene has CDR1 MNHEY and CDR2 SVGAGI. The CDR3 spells CASSAQANEKLFF. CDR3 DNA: TGTGCCAGCAGTGCACAGGCGAATGAAAAACTGTTTTTT.

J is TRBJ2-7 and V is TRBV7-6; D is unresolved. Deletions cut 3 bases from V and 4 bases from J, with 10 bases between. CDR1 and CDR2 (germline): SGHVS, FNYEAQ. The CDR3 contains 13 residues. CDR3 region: CASSFGVGYEQYV. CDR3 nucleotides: TGTGCCAGCAGCTTCGGAGTTGGATACGAGCAGTACGTC.

The CDR3 here is CAWSVSGIGNQPQHF. Here the CDR3 DNA reads TGTGCCTGGAGTGTATCGGGGATCGGCAATCAGCCCCAGCATTTT. The rearrangement links TRBV30 to TRBJ1-5, with D hard to call. Trimming stripped 0 bases from V and 2 bases from J, with 11 bases between. CDR1 is GTSNPN and CDR2 is SVGIG in the germline V gene (reference sequence). The CDR3 totals 15 residues.

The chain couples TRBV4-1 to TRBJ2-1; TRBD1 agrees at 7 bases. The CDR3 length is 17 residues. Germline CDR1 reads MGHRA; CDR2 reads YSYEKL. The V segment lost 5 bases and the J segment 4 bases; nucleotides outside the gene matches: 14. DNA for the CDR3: TGCGCCAGCAGCGTAGGGGCGAGGGACAGAGTTTACAATGAGCAGTTCTTC. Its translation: CASSVGARDRVYNEQFF.

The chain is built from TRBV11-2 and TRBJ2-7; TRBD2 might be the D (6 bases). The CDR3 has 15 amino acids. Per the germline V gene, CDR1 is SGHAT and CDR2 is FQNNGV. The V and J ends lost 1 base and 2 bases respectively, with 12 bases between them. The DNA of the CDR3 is TGTGCCAGCAGCTTAGGTGGGACTCGCGCCTACGAGCAGTACTTC. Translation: CASSLGGTRAYEQYF.

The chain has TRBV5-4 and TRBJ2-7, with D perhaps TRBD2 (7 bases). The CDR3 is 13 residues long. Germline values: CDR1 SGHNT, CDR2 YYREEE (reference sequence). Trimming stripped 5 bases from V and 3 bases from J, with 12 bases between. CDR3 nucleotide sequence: TGTGCCAGCAGGGAGGGGGGGAACTACGAGCAGTACTTC. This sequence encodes CASREGGNYEQYF.

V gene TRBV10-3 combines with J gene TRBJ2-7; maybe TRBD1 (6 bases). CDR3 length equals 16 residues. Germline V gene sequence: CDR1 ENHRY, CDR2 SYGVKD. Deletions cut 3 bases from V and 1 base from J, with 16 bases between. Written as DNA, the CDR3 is TGTGCCATCAGTGAATTACGGGCAGGGGTATCCTACGAGCAGTACTTC. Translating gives CAISELRAGVSYEQYF.

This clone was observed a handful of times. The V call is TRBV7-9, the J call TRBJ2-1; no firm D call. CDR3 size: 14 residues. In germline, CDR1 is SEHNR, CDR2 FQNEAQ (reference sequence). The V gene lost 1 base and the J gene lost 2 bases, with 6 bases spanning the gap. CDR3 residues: CASSLVSTYNEQFF. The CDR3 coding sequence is TGTGCCAGCAGCTTAGTGTCCACCTACAATGAGCAGTTCTTC.

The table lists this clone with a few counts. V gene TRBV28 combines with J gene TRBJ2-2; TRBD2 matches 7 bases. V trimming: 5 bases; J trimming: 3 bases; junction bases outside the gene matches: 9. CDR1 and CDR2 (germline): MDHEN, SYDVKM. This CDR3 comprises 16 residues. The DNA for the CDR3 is TGTGCCAGCAGTCCCGCGGGCAGCGGGGACACCGGGGAGCTGTTTTTT. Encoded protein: CASSPAGSGDTGELFF.

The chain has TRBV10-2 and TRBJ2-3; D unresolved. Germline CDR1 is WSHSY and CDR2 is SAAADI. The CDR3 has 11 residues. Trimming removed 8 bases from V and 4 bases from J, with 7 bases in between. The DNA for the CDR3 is TGCGCCAGCGAAAGCGCAGATACGCAGTATTTT. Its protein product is CASESADTQYF.

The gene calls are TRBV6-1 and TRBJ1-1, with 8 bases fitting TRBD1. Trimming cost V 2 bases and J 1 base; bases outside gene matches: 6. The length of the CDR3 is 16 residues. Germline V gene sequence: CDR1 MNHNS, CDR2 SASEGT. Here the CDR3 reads CASSERAGGANTEAFF. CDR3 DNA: TGTGCCAGCAGTGAAAGGGCAGGGGGCGCGAACACTGAAGCTTTCTTT.

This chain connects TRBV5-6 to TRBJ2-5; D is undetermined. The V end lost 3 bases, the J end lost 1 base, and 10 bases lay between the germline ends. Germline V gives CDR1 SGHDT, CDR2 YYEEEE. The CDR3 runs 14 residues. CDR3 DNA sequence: TGTGCCAGCAGCTCTGTCCGAGTCCAAGAGACCCAGTACTTC. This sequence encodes CASSSVRVQETQYF. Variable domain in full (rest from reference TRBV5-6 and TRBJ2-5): DAGVTQSPTHLIKTRGQQVTLRCSPKSGHDTVSWYQQALGQGPQFIFQYYEEEERQRGNFPDRFSGHQFPNYSSELNVNALLLGDSALYLCASSSVRVQETQYFGPGTRLLVL.

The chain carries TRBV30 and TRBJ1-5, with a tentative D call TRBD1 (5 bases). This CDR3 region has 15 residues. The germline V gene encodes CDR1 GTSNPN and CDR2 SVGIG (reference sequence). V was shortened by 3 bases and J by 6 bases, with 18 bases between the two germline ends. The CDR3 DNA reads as TGTGCCTGGAGCCGGTCGGTGCAGGGAACTCAGCCCCAGCATTTT. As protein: CAWSRSVQGTQPQHF.